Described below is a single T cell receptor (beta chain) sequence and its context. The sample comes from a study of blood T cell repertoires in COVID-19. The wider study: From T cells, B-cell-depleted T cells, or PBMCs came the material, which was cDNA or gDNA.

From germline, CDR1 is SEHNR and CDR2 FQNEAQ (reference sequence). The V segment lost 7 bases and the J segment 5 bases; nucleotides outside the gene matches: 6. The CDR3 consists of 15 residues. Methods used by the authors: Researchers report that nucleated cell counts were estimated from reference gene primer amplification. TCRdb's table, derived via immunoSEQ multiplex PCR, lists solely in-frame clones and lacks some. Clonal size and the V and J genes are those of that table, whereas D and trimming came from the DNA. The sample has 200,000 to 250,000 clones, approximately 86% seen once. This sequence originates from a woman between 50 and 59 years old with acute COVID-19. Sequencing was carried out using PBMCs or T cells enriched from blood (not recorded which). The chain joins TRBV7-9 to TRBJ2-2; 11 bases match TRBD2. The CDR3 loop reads CASTLLAGGTGELFF. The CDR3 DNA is TGTGCCAGCACCCTGCTAGCGGGAGGAACCGGGGAGCTGTTTTTT.